A single sample gave rise to the 23 T cell receptor beta chains below, sequenced in a study of early stage breast cancer tumors. Clones were sequenced by immunoSEQ multiplex PCR, and TCRdb holds only the in-frame ones, with some missing. The sample shows approximately 30,000 clones, about 60% of them seen only once. The sequenced sample was breast tumor tissue. These receptors came from a person in their fifties with breast cancer.

This chain connects TRBV6-1 to TRBJ2-5, with D possibly matching TRBD1 (5 bases). Germline V gene lookup returns CDR1 MNHNS and CDR2 SASEGT. CDR3 length: 16 residues. V lost 4 bases, J lost 5 bases, and 20 bases lay in between. CDR3 sequence (DNA): TGTGCCAGCAGTGCAATACCTTTGGGGCCCTCGGAGACCCAGTACTTC. It yields the protein CASSAIPLGPSETQYF.

This clone has only one observation. J is TRBJ2-5 and V is TRBV7-2; D is unclear. Germline V CDR1 and CDR2: SGHTA, FQGNSA. The CDR3 covers 11 residues. V dropped 2 bases and J dropped 3 bases, with 1 base sitting between them. The CDR3 DNA reads as TGTGCCAGCAGCTTAAAAGAGACCCAGTACTTC. Its translation: CASSLKETQYF.

In its sample, this clone is medium-sized. The chain carries TRBV6-6 and TRBJ2-2; D may be TRBD2 (5 bases). The CDR3 has 15 residues. V dropped 2 bases and J dropped 6 bases, with 13 bases sitting between them. Germline V lookup: CDR1 MNHNY, CDR2 SVGAGI (reference sequence). The CDR3 sequence is CASSYPAGGAGELFF. CDR3 bases: TGTGCCAGCAGTTACCCCGCGGGTGGGGCCGGGGAGCTGTTTTTT.

The chain uses TRBV6-1 and TRBJ2-1, with unresolved D. The V gene lost 6 bases and the J gene lost 4 bases, with 16 bases spanning the gap. CDR1 is MNHNS, CDR2 SASEGT, per germline. CDR3 length equals 15 residues. CDR3: CASSNTGSYYNEQFF. The CDR3 DNA reads as TGTGCCAGCAGCAACACCGGGTCCTATTACAATGAGCAGTTCTTC.

The chain has TRBV10-1 and TRBJ2-2, with no clear D. The CDR3 loop spans 13 amino acids. CDR1 WNHNN and CDR2 SYGVQD come from the germline V gene (reference sequence). Trimming shortened V by 5 bases and J by 6 bases, and 10 bases separated the two germline ends. The CDR3 nucleotides are TGCGCCAGCAGTTTATCCCACGCCGGGGAGCTGTTTTTT. Its protein product is CASSLSHAGELFF.

V usage is TRBV6-1 and J usage is TRBJ1-5; no definite D call. CDR3 size: 14 residues. CDR1 is MNHNS, CDR2 SASEGT, per germline. Trimming took off 2 bases at V and 0 bases at J, with 5 bases between the two ends. The CDR3 DNA is TGTGCCAGCAGTGAAAACCCTAGCAATCAGCCCCAGCATTTT. Its protein product is CASSENPSNQPQHF.

The chain uses TRBV7-9 and TRBJ1-2; D is unresolved. The CDR3 is 15 residues long. The germline gives CDR1 SEHNR, CDR2 FQNEAQ (reference sequence). The V gene lost 5 bases and the J gene lost 2 bases, with 15 bases spanning the gap. As DNA, the CDR3 is TGTGCCAGCAGCCCTCCGACATCATTAAACTATGGCTACACCTTC. It yields the protein CASSPPTSLNYGYTF.

This chain joins TRBV16 and TRBJ1-2, with D tentatively TRBD1 (5 bases). The V and J ends lost 0 bases and 7 bases respectively, with 15 bases between them. The germline V gene encodes CDR1 KGHSY and CDR2 FQNENV. There are 15 residues in the CDR3. In DNA, the CDR3 is TGTGCCAGCAGCCAATCTTCTGCAGCAGGGCCTGGCTACACCTTC. Its translation: CASSQSSAAGPGYTF. The full variable domain, its missing parts supplied by reference TRBV16 and TRBJ1-2, is GEEVAQTPKHLVRGEGQKAKLYCAPIKGHSYVFWYQQVLKNEFKFLISFQNENVFDETGMPKERFSAKCLPNSPCSLEIQATKLEDSAVYFCASSQSSAAGPGYTFGSGTRLTVV.

This chain joins TRBV10-3 and TRBJ2-1; TRBD2 matches 9 bases. After removal of 6 bases from V and 6 bases from J, the junction contained 6 bases not matched to a gene. This CDR3 region has 14 residues. Germline V gene lookup returns CDR1 ENHRY and CDR2 SYGVKD. The CDR3 sequence is CAISGTSQSNEQFF. CDR3 nucleotides: TGTGCCATCAGCGGGACTAGCCAAAGCAATGAGCAGTTCTTC.

The chain combines TRBV6-1 with TRBJ1-1; 8 bases are shared with TRBD1. Trimming at V came to 4 bases and at J to 5 bases, leaving 3 bases not matched to a gene. Per the germline V gene, CDR1 is MNHNS and CDR2 is SASEGT. CDR3 length: 13 amino acids. CDR3 bases: TGTGCCAGCAGTGCAGGGGGCGGAACTGAAGCTTTCTTT. Amino acid sequence: CASSAGGGTEAFF.

V is TRBV30 and J is TRBJ1-5; D call uncertain. The ends were cut back, 6 bases at V and 3 bases at J, with 12 bases in the middle. The V gene's germline CDR1 is GTSNPN and CDR2 SVGIG (reference sequence). This CDR3 is built from 13 residues. The CDR3 nucleotides are TGTGCCTGCAATGACGGTCCCAATCAGCCCCAGCATTTT. Protein sequence: CACNDGPNQPQHF.

The V gene is TRBV6-1, the J gene TRBJ1-5; no definite D call. Deletions cut 10 bases from V and 2 bases from J, with 9 bases between. Per germline, CDR1 MNHNS and CDR2 SASEGT. The CDR3 is made up of 12 amino acids. CDR3 sequence (DNA): TGTGCCACCGGTGGAGGCAATCAGCCCCAGCATTTT. Protein product: CATGGGNQPQHF.

This clone was recorded a few times. The CDR3 sequence is CASQGVDGYTF. CDR3 bases: TGTGCCAGCCAGGGGGTAGATGGCTACACCTTC. The gene calls are TRBV6-1 and TRBJ1-2; 7 nucleotides align to TRBD1. With V trimmed by 8 bases and J by 6 bases, 3 bases remained unmatched. The CDR3 has 11 residues. The germline V gene has CDR1 MNHNS and CDR2 SASEGT.

The chain recombines TRBV6-1 with TRBJ2-5; 10 positions match TRBD2. The J call may be wrong; the DNA end is better matched by TRBJ2-7. The length of the CDR3 is 15 residues. Germline assignment: CDR1 MNHNS and CDR2 SASEGT. The CDR3 spells CASSLGLAEFYEQYF. The CDR3, as DNA: TGTGCCAGCAGTCTTGGACTAGCGGAATTCTACGAGCAGTACTTC.

The V and J genes are TRBV6-1 and TRBJ2-5; D may correspond to TRBD1 or TRBD2 (5 bases each). Trimming stripped 2 bases from V and 5 bases from J, with 12 bases between. The CDR3 sequence is 14 residues long. Germline V CDR1 and CDR2: MNHNS, SASEGT. The CDR3 nucleotides are TGTGCCAGCAGTGAACTTAACAGGAGGGAGACCCAGTACTTC. It codes for CASSELNRRETQYF.

This clone was counted a few times. This rearrangement joins TRBV9 to TRBJ2-5; D may be TRBD1 (5 bases). Germline assignment: CDR1 SGDLS and CDR2 YYNGEE. This CDR3 is 15 amino acids long. With 0 bases removed from V and 4 bases from J, the gap between germline ends came to 13 bases. The chain's CDR3 is CASSVEPQGLETQYF. CDR3 bases: TGTGCCAGCAGCGTAGAACCGCAGGGTTTAGAGACCCAGTACTTC.

V usage is TRBV7-3 and J usage is TRBJ2-7, with D maybe TRBD2 (5 bases). This CDR3 contains 14 residues. The V gene's germline CDR1 is SGHTA and CDR2 FQGTGA. V lost 0 bases to trimming and J lost 0 bases, with 6 bases between them. CDR3 nucleotide sequence: TGTGCCAGCAGCTTAACTAGCGCCTCCTACGAGCAGTACTTC. It specifies CASSLTSASYEQYF.

The count of this clone is one. The genes are TRBV6-5 and TRBJ2-3, with 8 bases lining up with TRBD2. In germline, CDR1 is MNHEY, CDR2 SVGAGI. With V trimmed by 6 bases and J by 2 bases, 7 bases remained unmatched. The CDR3 sequence is 15 residues long. CDR3 amino acids: CASRKTSGPTDTQYF. For the CDR3, the DNA is TGTGCCAGCAGGAAAACTAGCGGACCCACAGATACGCAGTATTTT.

The genes are TRBV5-4 and TRBJ1-2; 11 positions match TRBD1. V was pared by 4 bases and J by 4 bases, with 15 bases of the junction left unmatched. Germline V gives CDR1 SGHNT, CDR2 YYREEE (reference sequence). The CDR3 is made up of 18 amino acids. CDR3 DNA sequence: TGTGCCAGCAGCCTCGGCGTATCCGGGACAGGGGGAATCTATGGCTACACCTTC. Protein sequence: CASSLGVSGTGGIYGYTF.

A few counts support this clone. The chain combines TRBV4-1 with TRBJ1-5; D unclear. The CDR3 consists of 14 residues. CDR1 and CDR2 from the germline V gene are MGHRA and YSYEKL. V dropped 6 bases and J dropped 4 bases, with 13 bases sitting between them. The CDR3 reads CASSPAIPNQPQHF. Here the CDR3 DNA reads TGCGCCAGCAGTCCGGCCATACCTAATCAGCCCCAGCATTTT.

V usage is TRBV6-5 and J usage is TRBJ1-1, with a tentative D call TRBD1 (5 bases). CDR1 MNHEY and CDR2 SVGAGI come from the germline V gene. The V gene lost 1 base and the J gene lost 4 bases, with 7 bases spanning the gap. The CDR3 consists of 13 residues. CDR3 sequence (DNA): TGTGCCAGCAGTTACTTGGGGGGCACTGAAGCTTTCTTT. It encodes CASSYLGGTEAFF.

The genes are TRBV18 and TRBJ1-1, with D possibly matching TRBD1 (5 bases). The V end lost 7 bases, the J end lost 0 bases, and 9 bases lay between the germline ends. This CDR3 has 13 residues. Germline values: CDR1 KGHSH, CDR2 LQKENI. Here the CDR3 DNA reads TGTGCCAGCTTGACAGATATGAACACTGAAGCTTTCTTT. This codes for CASLTDMNTEAFF.

This clone has just a few counts. J is TRBJ2-5 and V is TRBV11-3, with a tentative D call TRBD2 (6 bases). Trimming removed 0 bases at V and 7 bases at J, with 15 bases between. The germline V gene encodes CDR1 SGHNT and CDR2 YENEEA. This CDR3 is built from 15 residues. This CDR3 reads CASSLEAGIGGTQYF. The CDR3 DNA sequence: TGTGCCAGCAGCTTAGAGGCGGGAATTGGCGGGACCCAGTACTTC.